This T cell receptor (beta chain) stems from a study of cytomegalovirus exposure and HLA in healthy donors. Background on the study: There were roughly 80 million unique TCRs (from HLA-typed donors) in an early data release. General observations from the study: Researchers reported that a few CMV-associated chains were confirmed in vitro as CMV antigen-specific. Links to common viral pathogens appeared, in a later analysis, for several of the most significant clusters.

Germline CDR1 ENHRY, CDR2 SYGVKD. This CDR3 has 15 residues. Trimming shortened V by 2 bases and J by 6 bases, and 17 bases separated the two germline ends. About this clone itself: The antigen remains undetermined.

Use of 60 Vbeta and 13 Jbeta primers characterized the PCR. Original methodology: In a later analysis, the count reached 80 million or so unique TCR beta chains, with about 12 million shared. Generated by immunoSEQ multiplex PCR, the TCRdb table keeps only in-frame clones and is missing some. The DNA gave D and trimming, while V, J and clone size come from that table. The sample holds about 97,000 clones, approximately 70% seen once. The sequenced sample was PBMCs. The J gene is TRBJ2-7, the V gene TRBV10-3, with D possibly being TRBD2 (6 bases). The sequence was collected from a man in his forties in good health and CMV-seronegative. The CDR3 nucleotides are TGTGCCATCAGTGAGACTATGCGGGCGGGATCCGAGCAGTACTTC. Its protein product is CAISETMRAGSEQYF.